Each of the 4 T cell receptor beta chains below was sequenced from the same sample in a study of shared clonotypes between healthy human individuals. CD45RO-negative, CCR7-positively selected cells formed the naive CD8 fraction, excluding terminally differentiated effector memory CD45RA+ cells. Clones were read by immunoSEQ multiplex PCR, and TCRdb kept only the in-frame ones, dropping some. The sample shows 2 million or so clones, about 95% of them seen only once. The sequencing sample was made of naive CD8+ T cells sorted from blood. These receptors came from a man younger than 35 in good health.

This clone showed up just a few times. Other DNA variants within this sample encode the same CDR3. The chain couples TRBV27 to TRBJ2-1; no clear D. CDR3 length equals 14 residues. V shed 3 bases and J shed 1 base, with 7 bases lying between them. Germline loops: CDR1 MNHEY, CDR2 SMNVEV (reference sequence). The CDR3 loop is CASSLGGSYNEQFF. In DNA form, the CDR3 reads TGTGCCAGCAGTTTGGGCGGATCCTACAATGAGCAGTTCTTC.

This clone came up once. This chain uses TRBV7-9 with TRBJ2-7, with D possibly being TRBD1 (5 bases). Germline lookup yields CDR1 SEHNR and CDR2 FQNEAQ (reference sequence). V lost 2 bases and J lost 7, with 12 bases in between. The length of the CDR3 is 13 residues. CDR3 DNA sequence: TGTGCCAGCAGCTTACTGGCAGGGAAGGAGCAGTACTTC. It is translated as CASSLLAGKEQYF. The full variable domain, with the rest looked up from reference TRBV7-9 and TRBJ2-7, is DTGVSQNPRHKITKRGQNVTFRCDPISEHNRLYWYRQTLGQGPEFLTYFQNEAQLEKSRLLSDRFSAERPKGSFSTLEIQRTEQGDSAMYLCASSLLAGKEQYFGPGTRLTVT.

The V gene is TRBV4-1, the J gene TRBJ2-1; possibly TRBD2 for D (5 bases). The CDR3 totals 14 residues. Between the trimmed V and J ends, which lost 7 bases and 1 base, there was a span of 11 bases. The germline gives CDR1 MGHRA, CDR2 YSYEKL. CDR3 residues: CASTVGVSYNEQFF. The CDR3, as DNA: TGCGCCAGCACTGTCGGGGTGTCCTACAATGAGCAGTTCTTC.

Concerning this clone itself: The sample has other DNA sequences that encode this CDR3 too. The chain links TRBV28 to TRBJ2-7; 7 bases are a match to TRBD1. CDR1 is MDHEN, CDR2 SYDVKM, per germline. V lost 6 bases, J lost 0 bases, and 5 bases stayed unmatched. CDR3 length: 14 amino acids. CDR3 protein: CASSLTGSSYEQYF. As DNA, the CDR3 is TGTGCCAGCAGCCTGACAGGGAGCTCCTACGAGCAGTACTTC.